This T cell receptor (beta chain) emerged from a study of spatial heterogeneity in lung cancer. The wider study: The follow-up PBMC samples were sequenced whenever they were available. The median time to follow-up was 2 to 3 years after resection.

Each molecule of TCR cDNA was tagged with one unique molecular identifier. MiXCR, run by TCRdb on the 5' RACE reads, gives a single entry per CDR3 protein. The profile covers around 47,000 distinct CDR3 sequences, with around 7.7% appearing a single time and 35% to 45% taken by the ten largest. The sample's time point: blood at routine non-recurrence follow-up after resection. Sequencing of whole RNA from tumor, nontumor lung or frozen PBMC involved no sorting. Broader study findings: Tumor TCRs that were ubiquitous and expanded showed up in blood more at resection than follow-up.

The CDR3 is made up of 14 amino acids. Per the germline V gene, CDR1 is KGHDR and CDR2 is SFDVKD. V lost 7 bases to trimming and J lost 0 bases; unmatched junction nucleotides: 3. A word on this clonotype: Its antigen remains unidentified. This may come from a read error, since a much larger clone is one base off. As the CDR3 is not closed by the conserved phenylalanine or tryptophan, this likely results from a read error.

This clonotype was obtained from a female donor with early-stage non-small cell lung cancer. Sequenced material: PBMCs, taken at follow-up. This sequence joins TRBV24-1 and TRBJ2-3; TRBD2 aligns across 7 bases. The CDR3 nucleotides are TGTGCCACCAGAGCGGGAACTAGCACAGATACGCAGTATCTT. It yields the protein CATRAGTSTDTQYL.